This T cell receptor beta chain was identified in a study of blood T cell repertoires in COVID-19. Study-wide context: COVID-19 samples collected from the United States, Italy and Spain covered acute and convalescent phases.

The CDR3 runs 17 residues. CDR1 and CDR2 from the germline V gene are LGHDT and YNNKEL (reference sequence). J was trimmed by 4 bases and V by 1 base; bases with no gene match: 4. This clone was counted a single time. Assay used: immunoSEQ multiplex PCR; TCRdb lists only in-frame clones, some missing. The sample holds about 230,000 clones, around four fifths seen once. Sequencing used peripheral blood. The TCR comes from a woman between 65 and 79 years old with active or convalescent COVID-19. The gene calls are TRBV3-1 (or the pseudogene TRBV3-2) and TRBJ2-1, with TRBD2 identical over 13 bases. For the CDR3, the DNA is TGTGCCAGCAGCCAAGCTGGGGGACTAGCGGGGTACAATGAGCAGTTCTTC. Its translation is CASSQAGGLAGYNEQFF.